Shown below are 5 T cell receptor beta chains from a single sample sequenced in a study of technical replicates of blood from a handful of donors. The protocol was immunoSEQ multiplex PCR, while the TCRdb copy is restricted to in-frame clones and leaves out a portion. Of about 94,000 clones detected, almost 96% appear once; the ten largest clones hold 0.2% to 0.25%. Sequences were obtained from T cells isolated from PBMCs. The source of these receptors is a human donor in good health.

The CDR3 region is CASSPIPQQAGKLFF. CDR3 DNA: TGTGCCAGCAGCCCGATACCCCAACAGGCTGGGAAACTGTTTTTT. The chain carries TRBV11-2 and TRBJ1-4; D may be TRBD1 (5 bases). The V gene lost 5 bases and the J gene lost 11 bases, with 21 bases spanning the gap. The CDR3 is 15 residues long. CDR1 is SGHAT and CDR2 is FQNNGV in the germline V gene. The entire variable domain, with the rest obtained from reference TRBV11-2 and TRBJ1-4, is as follows: EAGVAQSPRYKIIEKRQSVAFWCNPISGHATLYWYQQILGQGPKLLIQFQNNGVVDDSQLPKDRFSAERLKGVDSTLKIQPAKLEDSAVYLCASSPIPQQAGKLFFGSGTQLSVL.

On this clone itself: This CDR3 is also generated by other DNA sequences in the sample. In DNA, the CDR3 is TGTGCCAGCAGCGTAGGACAGGGGGCTTACGAGCAGTACTTC. Translated: CASSVGQGAYEQYF. The chain is built from TRBV9 and TRBJ2-7; TRBD1 matches at 10 bases. The CDR3 has 14 amino acids. From germline, CDR1 is SGDLS and CDR2 YYNGEE. J was trimmed by 4 bases and V by 0 bases; bases with no gene match: 1.

V gene TRBV21-1 combines with J gene TRBJ2-1; whether TRBD1, the table's D call, matches the DNA was not checked. TRBV21-1 counts as a pseudogene. This CDR3 comprises 14 residues. The CDR3 protein is CASSIQQGADEQFF. As DNA, the CDR3 is TGTGCCAGCAGCATCCAACAGGGGGCGGATGAGCAGTTCTTC.

CDR3 protein: CASSPDRGGLQPQHF. The CDR3 DNA is TGTGCCAGCAGCCCGGACAGGGGAGGTTTGCAGCCCCAGCATTTT. V and J are TRBV7-6 and TRBJ1-5; TRBD1 matches at 9 bases. This CDR3 has 15 amino acids. V trimming: 5 bases; J trimming: 7 bases; junction bases outside the gene matches: 9. From germline, CDR1 is SGHVS and CDR2 FNYEAQ.

V and J are TRBV7-8 and TRBJ1-3, with 7 bases that match TRBD1. Germline lookup yields CDR1 SGHVS and CDR2 FQNEAQ. The CDR3 covers 16 residues. The trim removed 4 bases at V and 4 bases at J, leaving 10 bases unmatched. The CDR3 DNA sequence: TGTGCCAGCAGCTCCCCCGGGGTGGGACAGGGAAACACCATATATTTT. It encodes CASSSPGVGQGNTIYF.